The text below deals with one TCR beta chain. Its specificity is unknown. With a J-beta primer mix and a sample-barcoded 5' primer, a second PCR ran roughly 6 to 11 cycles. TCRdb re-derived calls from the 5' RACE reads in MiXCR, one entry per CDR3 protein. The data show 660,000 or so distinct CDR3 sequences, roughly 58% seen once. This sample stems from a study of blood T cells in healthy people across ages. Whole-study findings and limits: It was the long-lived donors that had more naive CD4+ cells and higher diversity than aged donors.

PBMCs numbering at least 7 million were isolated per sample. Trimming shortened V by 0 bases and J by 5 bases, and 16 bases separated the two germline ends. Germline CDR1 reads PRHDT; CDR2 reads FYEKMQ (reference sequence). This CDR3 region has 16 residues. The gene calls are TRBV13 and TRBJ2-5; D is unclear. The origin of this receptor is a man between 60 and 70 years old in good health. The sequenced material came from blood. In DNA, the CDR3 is TGTGCCAGCAGCTTAGGAGCCCCAGCACGAATGGAGACCCAGTACTTC. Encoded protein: CASSLGAPARMETQYF.